Presented here are 7 T cell receptor beta chains from one specimen sequenced in a study of read filtering for tumor transcriptome and immune sequencing. This library used about 400 ng RNA and molecular barcoded adaptors spanning alpha/delta and beta/gamma chains. TCRdb fed the reads into MiXCR, producing one record per CDR3 protein. The sample lists approximately 90,000 distinct CDR3 sequences; 20% to 25% were seen once. The specimen was a population of CD138-negative cells sorted from bone marrow. These receptors were collected from a donor aged 40 or older with multiple myeloma.

This clonotype showed up many times. This rearrangement joins TRBV21-1 to TRBJ2-7; the table calls TRBD2, which could not be checked here. TRBV21-1 is listed as a pseudogene. This CDR3 is built from 15 residues. CDR3 loop: CASSKGSPGKYEQYF. CDR3 nucleotides: TGTGCCAGCAGCAAGGGGAGTCCCGGGAAATACGAGCAGTACTTC.

This clonotype was counted many times. This chain joins TRBV20-1 and TRBJ2-7, with 7 bases that match TRBD2. This CDR3 is 14 amino acids long. Germline CDR1 reads DFQATT; CDR2 reads SNEGSKA (reference sequence). After removal of 5 bases from V and 1 base from J, the junction contained 8 bases not matched to a gene. The CDR3 region has the DNA TGCAGTGCTTTCAAGCGGGGCACATCCTACGAGCAGTACTTC. It yields the protein CSAFKRGTSYEQYF.

This clonotype came up a few times. The chain recombines TRBV28 with TRBJ1-5, with D unresolved. This CDR3 contains 13 residues. The germline CDR1 and CDR2 sequences are MDHEN and SYDVKM. V was clipped by 10 bases and J by 11 bases, with 21 bases between them. This CDR3 reads CATRGKVSASQHF. CDR3 coding DNA: TGTGCCACCCGGGGTAAGGTATCAGCGTCCCAGCATTTT.

In its sample, this clonotype was seen many times. The chain combines TRBV6-6 with TRBJ2-7; no clear D. Germline lookup yields CDR1 MNHNY and CDR2 SVGAGI (reference sequence). This CDR3 is built from 13 residues. With 2 bases removed from V and 2 bases from J, the gap between germline ends came to 7 bases. The CDR3 coding sequence is TGTGCCAGCAGTTACCTACAGACCTACGAGCAGTACTTC. It encodes CASSYLQTYEQYF.

This clonotype was detected ten times or more. V usage is TRBV20-1 and J usage is TRBJ2-1; 8 bases are shared with TRBD2. This CDR3 has 15 amino acids. Germline CDR1 DFQATT, CDR2 SNEGSKA (reference sequence). The ends lost 3 bases at V and 4 bases at J; junction bases unmatched: 8. The chain's CDR3 is CSASATSGVYNEQFF. The CDR3 nucleotides read TGCAGTGCTAGCGCTACTAGCGGCGTTTACAATGAGCAGTTCTTC.

This clonotype has ten or more counts. This sequence joins TRBV7-8 and TRBJ1-1; D is possibly TRBD1 (5 bases). The CDR3 runs 15 residues. Germline V gene data show CDR1 as SGHVS and CDR2 as FQNEAQ. The V end was cut by 2 bases, the J end by 0 bases, with 10 bases between. For the CDR3, the DNA is TGTGCCAGCAGCTTACACAGGCTCCTGAACACTGAAGCTTTCTTT. This gives the protein CASSLHRLLNTEAFF.

This clonotype was picked up one time. This may be a read error: a much more frequent sequence differs by one nucleotide. This sequence joins TRBV29-1 and TRBJ1-4; no reliable D call. The CDR3 is 13 residues long. Germline CDR1 reads SQVTM; CDR2 reads ANQGSEA. The CDR3 region has the DNA TGCAGCGCCGCAGGCCCTGTTAATGAAAGACTGTTTTTT. This codes for CSAAGPVNERLFF.